The 30 T cell receptor beta chains below all came from one sample that was sequenced in a study of shared clonotypes between healthy human individuals. Clones were sequenced by immunoSEQ multiplex PCR, and TCRdb holds only the in-frame ones, with some missing. The sample contains approximately 480,000 clones, roughly 79% of which appear only once. The sample was PBMCs. The receptors derive from a woman aged 35 to 49 in good health. Some clones in this sample may be carry-over from other donors' samples.

The V call is TRBV11-3, the J call TRBJ2-1; D uncertain. The germline gives CDR1 SGHNT, CDR2 YENEEA. The CDR3 sequence is 13 residues long. The V end lost 0 bases, the J end lost 7 bases, and 7 bases lay between the germline ends. The CDR3 bases are TGTGCCAGCAGCTTAGAGGCTGGGAATGAGCAGTTCTTC. Amino acid sequence: CASSLEAGNEQFF.

Comments on this clone: This could be a read error, since a much larger clone is one nucleotide away. The genes are TRBV7-2 and TRBJ2-3, with 11 bases matching TRBD2. Germline V gene sequence: CDR1 SGHTA, CDR2 FQGNSA. The CDR3 covers 15 residues. Unmatched junction bases numbered 2, after V lost 6 bases and J lost 0 bases. The CDR3 loop reads CASRWTSGSTDTQYF. As DNA, the CDR3 is TGTGCCAGCAGGTGGACTAGCGGGAGCACAGATACGCAGTATTTT.

This chain links TRBV11-2 with TRBJ2-4; D remains ambiguous. The CDR3 covers 12 residues. V was trimmed by 5 bases and J by 12 bases, leaving 14 bases between them. Germline V gene sequence: CDR1 SGHAT, CDR2 FQNNGV. CDR3 amino acids: CASSVDLGRQYF. The CDR3 DNA reads as TGTGCCAGCAGCGTCGACCTCGGGCGTCAGTACTTC.

The gene calls are TRBV14 and TRBJ2-3; 7 bases map to TRBD1. CDR3 length: 16 residues. V gave up 2 bases and J gave up 3 bases; unmatched junction bases: 8. CDR1 is SGHDN and CDR2 is FVKESK in the germline V gene. The CDR3, as DNA: TGTGCCAGCAGCCAACTTCCGACAGGGATGACAGATACGCAGTATTTT. Protein product: CASSQLPTGMTDTQYF. The variable domain in full, completed from reference TRBV14 and TRBJ2-3, reads EAGVTQFPSHSVIEKGQTVTLRCDPISGHDNLYWYRRVMGKEIKFLLHFVKESKQDESGMPNNRFLAERTGGTYSTLKVQPAELEDSGVYFCASSQLPTGMTDTQYFGPGTRLTVL.

This clone was observed a handful of times. V is TRBV7-2 and J is TRBJ1-5; D call uncertain. The germline V gene encodes CDR1 SGHTA and CDR2 FQGNSA. Trimming took 1 base from V and 7 from J, leaving 8 bases between them. The CDR3 consists of 13 residues. In nucleotides, the CDR3 is TGTGCCAGCAGCTTAGGTTCGGAACAGCCCCAGCATTTT. Amino acid sequence: CASSLGSEQPQHF. The whole variable domain, remainder taken from reference TRBV7-2 and TRBJ1-5, is GAGVSQSPSNKVTEKGKDVELRCDPISGHTALYWYRQSLGQGLEFLIYFQGNSAPDKSGLPSDRFSAERTGGSVSTLTIQRTQQEDSAVYLCASSLGSEQPQHFGDGTRLSIL.

About this clone: This clone may be a read error of a much larger clone one base away. The chain carries TRBV7-9 and TRBJ2-5; tentatively, D is TRBD2 (5 bases). Trimming shortened V by 3 bases and J by 3 bases, and 14 bases separated the two germline ends. The CDR3 covers 15 residues. The germline V gene encodes CDR1 SEHNR and CDR2 FQNEAQ (reference sequence). CDR3 nucleotide sequence: TGTGCCAGCAGCTTGGGCGCGGGTAGAGAAGAGACCCAGTACTTC. Encoded protein: CASSLGAGREETQYF.

The rearrangement uses TRBV28 and TRBJ2-7; D call uncertain. Trimming pared 2 bases from V and 0 bases from J, leaving 5 bases between. Germline CDR1 is MDHEN and CDR2 is SYDVKM. The CDR3 runs to 13 residues. This chain's CDR3 is CASSLPSSYEQYF. DNA of the CDR3: TGTGCCAGCAGTTTACCCAGCTCCTACGAGCAGTACTTC.

This sequence joins TRBV5-6 and TRBJ2-7, with 8 positions matching TRBD2. The CDR3 has 15 amino acids. The trim removed 4 bases at V and 4 bases at J, leaving 10 bases unmatched. Germline CDR1 is SGHDT and CDR2 is YYEEEE. The CDR3 protein is CASSPGAGGLYEQYF. In DNA, the CDR3 is TGTGCCAGCAGCCCGGGGGCGGGGGGCTTGTACGAGCAGTACTTC.

The chain links TRBV18 to TRBJ2-5, with 7 bases fitting TRBD1. The length of the CDR3 is 16 residues. Germline loops: CDR1 KGHSH, CDR2 LQKENI. Trimming removed 3 bases from V and 1 base from J; junction bases left unmatched: 8. The CDR3 DNA reads as TGTGCCAGCTCACCCACCGGGACAGTCGCCCAAGAGACCCAGTACTTC. Protein sequence: CASSPTGTVAQETQYF.

The rearrangement uses TRBV28 and TRBJ2-7, with D possibly being TRBD1 or TRBD2 (7 bases each). V lost 1 base and J lost 2, with 12 bases in between. The germline gives CDR1 MDHEN, CDR2 SYDVKM. CDR3 size: 15 residues. The CDR3 is CASSLSPGGAYEQYF. CDR3 sequence (DNA): TGTGCCAGCAGTTTATCCCCAGGGGGGGCCTACGAGCAGTACTTC.

This clone appeared once. The chain uses TRBV6-5 and TRBJ2-1, with D possibly TRBD1 on 6 matching bases. The V end was cut by 7 bases, the J end by 4 bases, with 17 bases between. The CDR3 has 15 amino acids. From germline, CDR1 is MNHEY and CDR2 SVGAGI. The DNA of the CDR3 is TGTGCCAGCAAAACCGCCGGGACAAATTACAATGAGCAGTTCTTC. This encodes CASKTAGTNYNEQFF.

The V and J genes are TRBV13 and TRBJ2-7; no clear D. The germline V gene has CDR1 PRHDT and CDR2 FYEKMQ (reference sequence). This CDR3 comprises 14 residues. V lost 4 bases and J 2 bases, leaving 12 bases between the germline ends. The CDR3, as DNA: TGTGCCAGCAGCTCCGCCTACGAAACCTACGAGCAGTACTTC. Translating gives CASSSAYETYEQYF.

The chain carries TRBV5-4 and TRBJ2-3; D gene unclear. V lost 5 bases, J lost 3 bases, and 7 bases lay in between. Germline V gene sequence: CDR1 SGHNT, CDR2 YYREEE (reference sequence). CDR3 length: 12 amino acids. The CDR3: CASSGQTDTQYF. The CDR3 DNA is TGTGCCAGCAGTGGGCAGACAGATACGCAGTATTTT.

This clone was picked up one time. V gene TRBV11-2 combines with J gene TRBJ2-1, with a tentative D call TRBD2 (6 bases). The V gene lost 5 bases and the J gene lost 10 bases, with 15 bases spanning the gap. The CDR3 has 13 residues. CDR1 and CDR2 from the germline V gene are SGHAT and FQNNGV. The CDR3: CASSPGSRGEQFF. CDR3 DNA sequence: TGTGCCAGCAGCCCCGGGAGCCGGGGGGAGCAGTTCTTC.

The chain links TRBV5-4 to TRBJ2-1; either TRBD1 or TRBD2 may supply D (7 bases each). Germline CDR1 is SGHNT and CDR2 is YYREEE (reference sequence). Deletions cut 4 bases from V and 5 bases from J, with 16 bases between. CDR3 length: 15 amino acids. CDR3 residues: CASSGDREGDNEQFF. For the CDR3, the DNA is TGTGCCAGCAGCGGAGACAGGGAGGGTGACAATGAGCAGTTCTTC.

CDR3 nucleotides: TGTGCCAGTACTTCAGGGGGCGTCCGGATGAACACTGAAGCTTTCTTT. Translating it yields CASTSGGVRMNTEAFF. V and J are TRBV19 and TRBJ1-1; TRBD1 matches 8 bases. Germline assignment: CDR1 LNHDA and CDR2 SQIVND (reference sequence). CDR3 length equals 16 residues. V lost 7 bases, J lost 0 bases, and 10 bases stayed unmatched.

On this clone: A far more abundant clone sits one base away, making this likely a read error. The chain recombines TRBV6-4 with TRBJ2-2; the D gene could be TRBD1 or TRBD2 (5 bases each). The germline V gene encodes CDR1 MRHNA and CDR2 SNTAGT. The CDR3 is 14 residues long. In DNA form, the CDR3 reads TGTGCCAGCGGTGACTCTGGGACGCCCGGGGAGCTGTTTTTT. Amino acid sequence: CASGDSGTPGELFF.

Only one count was recorded for this clone. The V gene is TRBV28, the J gene TRBJ2-6; D may be TRBD1 (5 bases). CDR1 is MDHEN, CDR2 SYDVKM, per germline. Trimming removed 7 bases from V and 4 bases from J, with 20 bases in between. This CDR3 comprises 17 residues. In DNA form, the CDR3 reads TGTGCCAGCACCCACATTAGGGGCTTTGCCGGGGCCAACGTCCTGACTTTC. Protein: CASTHIRGFAGANVLTF. Full variable domain (rest looked up from reference TRBV28 and TRBJ2-6): DVKVTQSSRYLVKRTGEKVFLECVQDMDHENMFWYRQDPGLGLRLIYFSYDVKMKEKGDIPEGYSVSREKKERFSLILESASTNQTSMYLCASTHIRGFAGANVLTFGAGSRLTVL.

The chain recombines TRBV30 with TRBJ2-7; D perhaps matches TRBD2 (5 bases). The ends were cut back, 5 bases at V and 5 bases at J, with 13 bases in the middle. Germline assignment: CDR1 GTSNPN and CDR2 SVGIG (reference sequence). This CDR3 region has 12 residues. CDR3 nucleotide sequence: TGTGCCTGGGGCCCCGGGGTGGACGAGCAGTACTTC. Translation: CAWGPGVDEQYF.

The chain carries TRBV15 and TRBJ2-5, with D perhaps matching TRBD2 (6 bases). This CDR3 region has 15 residues. Germline loops: CDR1 LNHNV, CDR2 YYDKDF (reference sequence). With 0 bases removed from V and 5 bases from J, the gap between germline ends came to 13 bases. CDR3 amino acids: CATSREHPAGETQYF. Written as DNA, the CDR3 is TGTGCCACCAGCAGAGAGCACCCGGCGGGGGAGACCCAGTACTTC.

The rearrangement uses TRBV28 and TRBJ1-1; perhaps TRBD1 as D (6 bases). The CDR3 sequence is 13 residues long. The V end was cut by 5 bases, the J end by 11 bases, with 18 bases between. Per the germline V gene, CDR1 is MDHEN and CDR2 is SYDVKM. The CDR3 nucleotides read TGTGCCAGCAGTACCGGGCGGGGGCGCCCGGCTTTCTTT. It is translated as CASSTGRGRPAFF.

The chain links TRBV10-3 to TRBJ2-3; 8 bases map to TRBD2. CDR3 length equals 17 residues. Losses at the gene ends were 2 bases for V and 1 base for J; bases not matched to a gene: 8. Germline assignment: CDR1 ENHRY and CDR2 SYGVKD. In DNA form, the CDR3 reads TGTGCCATCAGTGAGAGCGGGAGAGGATTACGCACAGATACGCAGTATTTT. Translation: CAISESGRGLRTDTQYF.

The chain combines TRBV18 with TRBJ1-3, with no clear D. CDR1 is KGHSH and CDR2 is LQKENI in the germline V gene. Trimming removed 1 base from V and 1 base from J, with 14 bases in between. The CDR3 runs to 17 residues. DNA of the CDR3: TGTGCCAGCTCACCACTGGACCTTCGCGGGTCTGGAAACACCATATATTTT. This gives the protein CASSPLDLRGSGNTIYF.

The chain employs TRBV23-1 and TRBJ2-7; 9 bases agree with TRBD2. TRBV23-1 is an ORF for which the function is uncertain. V lost 4 bases, J lost 2 bases, and 6 bases stayed unmatched. This CDR3 region has 15 residues. The CDR3 here is CASSLLAGLTYEQYF. The CDR3 DNA reads TGCGCCAGCAGTCTCCTAGCGGGGCTAACCTACGAGCAGTACTTC.

This rearrangement joins TRBV28 to TRBJ2-1; possibly TRBD2 for D (5 bases). Trimming took 5 bases from V and 9 from J, leaving 11 bases between them. CDR1 is MDHEN and CDR2 is SYDVKM in the germline V gene. This CDR3 is built from 12 residues. The CDR3 sequence: CASSPRTGEQFF. The CDR3 bases are TGTGCCAGCAGTCCGCGGACTGGTGAGCAGTTCTTC.

V is TRBV19 and J is TRBJ2-5; 8 nucleotides agree with TRBD2. This CDR3 comprises 14 residues. Germline trimming cut 5 bases from V and 4 bases from J; bases unmatched to any gene: 6. Germline lookup yields CDR1 LNHDA and CDR2 SQIVND (reference sequence). The CDR3 loop is CASSRAGVAETQYF. CDR3 bases: TGTGCCAGTAGTCGAGCGGGAGTAGCAGAGACCCAGTACTTC.

V gene TRBV7-2 combines with J gene TRBJ2-3; D is undetermined. CDR1 is SGHTA and CDR2 is FQGNSA in the germline V gene. V lost 6 bases, J lost 3 bases, and 7 bases lay in between. The CDR3 is 12 amino acids. This CDR3 is CASSARTDTQYF. CDR3 coding DNA: TGTGCCAGCAGTGCAAGGACAGATACGCAGTATTTT.

V and J are TRBV7-8 and TRBJ1-3, with D unresolved. This CDR3 region has 15 residues. Germline V lookup: CDR1 SGHVS, CDR2 FQNEAQ. Trimming removed 1 base from V and 2 bases from J, with 9 bases in between. This chain's CDR3 is CASSLVPQTGNTIYF. The DNA of the CDR3 is TGTGCCAGCAGCTTAGTCCCCCAAACTGGAAACACCATATATTTT.

About this clone: Other DNA sequences in this specimen translate into the identical CDR3. The rearrangement joins TRBV7-2 to TRBJ2-3; D is possibly TRBD2 (5 bases). V lost 4 bases, J lost 0 bases, and 8 bases lay in between. There are 14 residues in the CDR3. The germline V gene encodes CDR1 SGHTA and CDR2 FQGNSA. The CDR3 DNA sequence: TGTGCCAGCAGCTCCCTAGCTAGCACAGATACGCAGTATTTT. Protein sequence: CASSSLASTDTQYF.

This clone turned up a few times. This chain links TRBV28 with TRBJ2-5; no clear D gene. CDR1 is MDHEN, CDR2 SYDVKM, per germline. The CDR3 sequence is 16 residues long. Deletions cut 2 bases from V and 0 bases from J, with 13 bases between. The CDR3 DNA reads as TGTGCCAGCAGTTTAGGTCTCAGCCTGTACCAAGAGACCCAGTACTTC. It is translated as CASSLGLSLYQETQYF.